The source of this T cell receptor (beta chain) is a study of CD8 T cells in ankylosing spondylitis. Points from the study as a whole: Disease-linked clones, CD8+, were relatively rare in peripheral blood.

With regard to this clonotype: The antigen is not known.

This CDR3 is built from 16 residues. CDR1 MDHEN and CDR2 SYDVKM come from the germline V gene. Trimming removed 2 bases at V and 4 bases at J, with 16 bases between. TCRdb independently ran MiXCR on the 5' RACE reads; one entry per CDR3 protein. The sample carries approximately 88,000 distinct CDR3 sequences, about 8.8% recorded once. This TCR came from a male donor with ankylosing spondylitis or in good health (not recorded which). The V call is TRBV28, the J call TRBJ2-3; D possibly corresponds to TRBD1 (6 bases). The source material was blood, either unsorted or a sorted T cell fraction (not recorded which). This CDR3 reads CASSLRRAGDPDTQYF. CDR3 sequence (DNA): TGTGCCAGCAGTTTAAGGCGGGCAGGGGATCCAGATACGCAGTATTTT.